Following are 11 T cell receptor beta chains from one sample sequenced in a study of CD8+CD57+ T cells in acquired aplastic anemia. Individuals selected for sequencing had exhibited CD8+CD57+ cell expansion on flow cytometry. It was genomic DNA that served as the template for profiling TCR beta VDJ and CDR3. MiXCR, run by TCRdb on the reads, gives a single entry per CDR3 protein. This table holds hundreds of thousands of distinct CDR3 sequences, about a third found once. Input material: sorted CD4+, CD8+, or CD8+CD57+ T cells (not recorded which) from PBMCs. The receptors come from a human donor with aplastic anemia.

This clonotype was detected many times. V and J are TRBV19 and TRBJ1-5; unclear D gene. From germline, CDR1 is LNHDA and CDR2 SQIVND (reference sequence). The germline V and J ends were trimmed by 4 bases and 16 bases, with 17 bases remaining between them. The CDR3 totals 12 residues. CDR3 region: CASSREASRTHF. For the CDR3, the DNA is TGTGCCAGTAGTAGAGAAGCCAGTAGAACTCATTTT. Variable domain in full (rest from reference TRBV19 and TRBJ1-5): DGGITQSPKYLFRKEGQNVTLSCEQNLNHDAMYWYRQDPGQGLRLIYYSQIVNDFQKGDIAEGYSVSREKKESFPLTVTSAQKNPTAFYLCASSREASRTHFGDGTRLSIL.

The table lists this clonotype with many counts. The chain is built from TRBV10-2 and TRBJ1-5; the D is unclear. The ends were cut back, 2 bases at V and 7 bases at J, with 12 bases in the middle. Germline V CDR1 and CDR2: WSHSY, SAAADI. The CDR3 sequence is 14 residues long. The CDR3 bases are TGCGCCAGCAGTGAGGCACGGGGAGGACAGCCCCAGCATTTT. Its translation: CASSEARGGQPQHF.

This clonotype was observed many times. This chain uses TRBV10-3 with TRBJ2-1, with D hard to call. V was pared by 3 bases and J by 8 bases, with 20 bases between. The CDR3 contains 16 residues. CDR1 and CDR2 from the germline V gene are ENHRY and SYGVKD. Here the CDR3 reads CAISDGVGQAGYEQFF. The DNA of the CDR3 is TGTGCCATCAGTGATGGGGTCGGTCAAGCAGGCTATGAGCAGTTCTTC.

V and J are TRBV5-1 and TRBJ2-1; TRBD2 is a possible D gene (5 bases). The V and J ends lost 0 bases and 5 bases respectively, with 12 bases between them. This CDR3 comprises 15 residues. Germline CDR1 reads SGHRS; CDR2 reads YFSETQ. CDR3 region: CASSLEPSRHNEQFF. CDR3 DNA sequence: TGCGCCAGCAGCTTGGAGCCTAGCAGACACAATGAGCAGTTCTTC.

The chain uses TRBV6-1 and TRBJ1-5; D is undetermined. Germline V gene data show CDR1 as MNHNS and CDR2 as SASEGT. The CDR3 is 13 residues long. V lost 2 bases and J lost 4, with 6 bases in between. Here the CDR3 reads CASSELPNQPQHF. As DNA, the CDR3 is TGTGCCAGCAGTGAACTTCCGAATCAGCCCCAGCATTTT.

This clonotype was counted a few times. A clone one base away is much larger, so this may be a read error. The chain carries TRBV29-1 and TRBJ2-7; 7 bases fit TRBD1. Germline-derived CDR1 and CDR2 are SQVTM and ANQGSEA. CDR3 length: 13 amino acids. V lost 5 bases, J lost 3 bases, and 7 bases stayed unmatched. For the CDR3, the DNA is TGCAGCGTTCGACCACAGGGGAGCTACGAGCAGTACTTC. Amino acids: CSVRPQGSYEQYF.

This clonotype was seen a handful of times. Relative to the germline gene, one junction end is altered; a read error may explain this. CDR3 residues: CAGSFGVNYGYTF. In DNA, the CDR3 is TGTGCCGGCAGTTTCGGGGTGAACTATGGCTACACCTTC. The chain links TRBV27 to TRBJ1-2; D gene ambiguous. The CDR3 loop spans 13 amino acids. Germline V gene lookup returns CDR1 MNHEY and CDR2 SMNVEV (reference sequence).

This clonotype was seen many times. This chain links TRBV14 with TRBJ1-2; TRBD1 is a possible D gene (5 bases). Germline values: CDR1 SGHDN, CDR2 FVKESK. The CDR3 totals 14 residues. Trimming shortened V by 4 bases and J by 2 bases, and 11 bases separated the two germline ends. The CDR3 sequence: CASSRTGPNYGYTF. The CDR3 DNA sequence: TGTGCCAGCAGCCGCACGGGGCCCAACTATGGCTACACCTTC.

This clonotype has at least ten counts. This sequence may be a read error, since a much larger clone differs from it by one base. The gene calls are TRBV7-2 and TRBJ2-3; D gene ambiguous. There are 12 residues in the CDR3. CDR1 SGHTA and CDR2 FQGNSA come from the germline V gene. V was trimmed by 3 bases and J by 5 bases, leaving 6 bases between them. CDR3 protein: CASSFGLDTQYF. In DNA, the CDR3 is TGTGCCAGCAGCTTTGGTCTAGATACGCAGTATTTT.

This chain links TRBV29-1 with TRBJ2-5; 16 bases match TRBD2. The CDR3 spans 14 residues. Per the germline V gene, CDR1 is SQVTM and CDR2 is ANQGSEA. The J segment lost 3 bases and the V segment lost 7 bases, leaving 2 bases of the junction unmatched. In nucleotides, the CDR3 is TGCAGCGGGGGGACTAGCGGGAGGGAAGAGACCCAGTACTTC. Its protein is CSGGTSGREETQYF.

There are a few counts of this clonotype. CDR3 amino acids: CASSQDGATLAKNIQYF. The DNA for the CDR3 is TGTGCCAGCAGCCAAGATGGTGCCACATTAGCCAAAAACATTCAGTACTTC. The chain employs TRBV4-2 and TRBJ2-4; no firm D call. V lost 0 bases, J lost 0 bases, and 12 bases lay in between. This CDR3 has 17 amino acids. Looked up from germline, CDR1 is LGHNA and CDR2 is YNFKEQ.